Listed below are T cell receptor beta chains from one sample, sequenced in a study of CD8 T cells in Susac syndrome. TCRdb used MiXCR to reprocess the immunoSEQ multiplex PCR reads, holding one entry per CDR3 protein. This sample has about 180,000 distinct CDR3 sequences, with roughly 94% found just once. Sequenced input: CD4+ T cells from PBMCs. The receptors were sampled from a human donor with Susac syndrome. The CDR3 runs from the conserved cysteine through the conserved F or W. Each record gives: clone size, V gene, CDR3 length, J gene, D gene, CDR3 protein, CDR3 DNA. D genes are given only for firm matches. Clone size is given for some rows only: seen once, a few or many times, or a class if the clone is expanded.

clone_size: few; v_call: TRBV7-9; cdr3_length: 15; j_call: TRBJ1-6; d_call: TRBD1; cdr3_aa: CASSLGQGVNSPLHF; cdr3_nt: TGTGCCAGCAGCTTAGGACAGGGGGTTAATTCACCCCTCCACTTT
clone_size: NA; v_call: TRBV4-3; cdr3_length: 14; j_call: TRBJ1-4; d_call: NA; cdr3_aa: CASSHGEGKEKLFF; cdr3_nt: TGCGCCAGCAGCCACGGGGAGGGGAAGGAAAAACTGTTTTTT
clone_size: NA; v_call: TRBV30; cdr3_length: 13; j_call: TRBJ2-1; d_call: NA; cdr3_aa: CAWSGAGKVPHRF; cdr3_nt: TGTGCCTGGAGCGGGGCAGGGAAGGTCCCGCACCGCTTC
clone_size: NA; v_call: TRBV7-3; cdr3_length: 18; j_call: TRBJ1-1; d_call: TRBD1; cdr3_aa: CASSWGGQGRLTNTEAFF; cdr3_nt: TGTGCCAGCAGCTGGGGTGGACAGGGGCGATTGACGAACACTGAAGCTTTCTTT
clone_size: NA; v_call: TRBV18; cdr3_length: 16; j_call: TRBJ2-3; d_call: TRBD1; cdr3_aa: CASTSRDRGLTDTQYF; cdr3_nt: TGTGCCAGCACCAGCCGGGACAGGGGGCTGACAGATACGCAGTATTTT
clone_size: NA; v_call: TRBV4-2; cdr3_length: 16; j_call: TRBJ2-7; d_call: NA; cdr3_aa: CASSQEWGAAPYEQYF; cdr3_nt: TGTGCCAGCAGCCAAGAGTGGGGGGCTGCCCCTTACGAGCAGTACTTC
clone_size: NA; v_call: TRBV6-4; cdr3_length: 13; j_call: TRBJ2-2; d_call: NA; cdr3_aa: CASSDANTGELFF; cdr3_nt: TGTGCCAGCAGTGACGCGAACACCGGGGAGCTGTTTTTT
clone_size: few; v_call: TRBV13; cdr3_length: 14; j_call: TRBJ2-7; d_call: TRBD1; cdr3_aa: CASTRTGGLTEQYF; cdr3_nt: TGTGCCAGCACCCGGACAGGGGGCCTGACCGAGCAGTACTTC
clone_size: few; v_call: TRBV28; cdr3_length: 11; j_call: TRBJ2-1; d_call: NA; cdr3_aa: CASSSNNEQFF; cdr3_nt: TGTGCCAGCAGTTCCAACAATGAGCAGTTCTTC
clone_size: NA; v_call: TRBV12-3/TRBV12-4; cdr3_length: 17; j_call: TRBJ2-7; d_call: TRBD2; cdr3_aa: CASSLRGGGSSSYEQYF; cdr3_nt: TGTGCCAGCAGTTTAAGAGGAGGCGGGAGTTCGTCCTACGAGCAGTACTTC
clone_size: NA; v_call: TRBV19; cdr3_length: 12; j_call: TRBJ2-3; d_call: NA; cdr3_aa: CASSEGSNTQYF; cdr3_nt: TGTGCCAGTAGTGAGGGGTCCAATACGCAGTATTTT
clone_size: NA; v_call: TRBV30; cdr3_length: 11; j_call: TRBJ2-2; d_call: TRBD2; cdr3_aa: CAWSTGTSRFF; cdr3_nt: TGTGCCTGGTCAACCGGGACTAGCAGGTTTTTT
clone_size: NA; v_call: TRBV9; cdr3_length: 14; j_call: TRBJ1-2; d_call: TRBD1; cdr3_aa: CASSEAGGYYGYTF; cdr3_nt: TGTGCCAGCAGCGAGGCAGGGGGATACTATGGCTACACCTTC
clone_size: NA; v_call: TRBV28; cdr3_length: 14; j_call: TRBJ1-2; d_call: TRBD1; cdr3_aa: CASSLRDRGHGYTF; cdr3_nt: TGTGCCAGCAGTTTACGCGACAGGGGGCATGGCTACACCTTC
clone_size: NA; v_call: TRBV7-9; cdr3_length: 17; j_call: TRBJ2-1; d_call: NA; cdr3_aa: CASNPGRAAPPVNEQFF; cdr3_nt: TGTGCCAGCAACCCGGGCCGGGCGGCCCCTCCGGTCAATGAGCAGTTCTTC
clone_size: NA; v_call: TRBV16; cdr3_length: 14; j_call: TRBJ1-1; d_call: TRBD1; cdr3_aa: CASSPTGEITEAFF; cdr3_nt: TGTGCCAGCAGCCCCACAGGGGAGATCACTGAAGCTTTCTTT
clone_size: NA; v_call: TRBV11-2; cdr3_length: 14; j_call: TRBJ2-7; d_call: TRBD1; cdr3_aa: CASSPGNTGDEQYF; cdr3_nt: TGTGCCAGCAGCCCCGGAAATACAGGGGACGAGCAGTACTTC
clone_size: NA; v_call: TRBV27; cdr3_length: 12; j_call: TRBJ1-2; d_call: NA; cdr3_aa: CASRPTGYGYTF; cdr3_nt: TGTGCCAGCAGACCGACAGGCTATGGCTACACCTTC
clone_size: NA; v_call: TRBV12-3/TRBV12-4; cdr3_length: 16; j_call: TRBJ2-1; d_call: NA; cdr3_aa: CASSPWTAGIGNEQFF; cdr3_nt: TGTGCCAGCAGTCCTTGGACAGCAGGAATCGGCAATGAGCAGTTCTTC
clone_size: NA; v_call: TRBV29-1; cdr3_length: 15; j_call: TRBJ2-5; d_call: TRBD2; cdr3_aa: CSVEESTSGGETQYF; cdr3_nt: TGCAGCGTTGAAGAATCGACTAGCGGGGGAGAGACCCAGTACTTC
clone_size: NA; v_call: TRBV2; cdr3_length: 15; j_call: TRBJ2-1; d_call: TRBD2; cdr3_aa: CASSPRTSVYNEQFF; cdr3_nt: TGTGCCAGCAGTCCCCGGACTAGCGTTTACAATGAGCAGTTCTTC
clone_size: NA; v_call: TRBV4-1; cdr3_length: 15; j_call: TRBJ2-1; d_call: NA; cdr3_aa: CASSLTPGTPNEQFF; cdr3_nt: TGCGCCAGCAGCCTCACCCCAGGGACTCCGAATGAGCAGTTCTTC
clone_size: NA; v_call: TRBV14; cdr3_length: 19; j_call: TRBJ1-1; d_call: NA; cdr3_aa: CASSQDRWRLGRKNTEAFF; cdr3_nt: TGTGCCAGCAGCCAAGATCGGTGGCGGTTAGGCAGGAAGAACACTGAAGCTTTCTTT
clone_size: NA; v_call: TRBV4-1; cdr3_length: 12; j_call: TRBJ2-7; d_call: NA; cdr3_aa: CASSQAGQRQYF; cdr3_nt: TGCGCCAGCAGCCAGGCCGGACAGAGGCAGTACTTC
clone_size: NA; v_call: TRBV15; cdr3_length: 15; j_call: TRBJ2-4; d_call: TRBD1; cdr3_aa: CATSRGIRTGDIQYF; cdr3_nt: TGTGCCACCAGCAGAGGTATACGGACAGGAGACATTCAGTACTTC
clone_size: NA; v_call: TRBV7-2; cdr3_length: 17; j_call: TRBJ2-3; d_call: TRBD2; cdr3_aa: CASSLANIAGLTDTQYF; cdr3_nt: TGTGCCAGCAGCTTAGCGAATATAGCGGGGCTAACAGATACGCAGTATTTT
clone_size: NA; v_call: TRBV12-3/TRBV12-4; cdr3_length: 14; j_call: TRBJ2-7; d_call: TRBD1; cdr3_aa: CASSLFQGAYEQYF; cdr3_nt: TGTGCCAGCAGTTTGTTCCAGGGGGCCTACGAGCAGTACTTC
clone_size: NA; v_call: TRBV29-1; cdr3_length: 13; j_call: TRBJ2-7; d_call: NA; cdr3_aa: CSVGGLSPYEQYF; cdr3_nt: TGCAGCGTTGGGGGACTGTCACCCTACGAGCAGTACTTC
clone_size: NA; v_call: TRBV19; cdr3_length: 14; j_call: TRBJ1-1; d_call: NA; cdr3_aa: CASTGPPVSTEAFF; cdr3_nt: TGTGCCAGCACCGGGCCCCCGGTCAGCACTGAAGCTTTCTTT
clone_size: NA; v_call: TRBV20-1; cdr3_length: 15; j_call: TRBJ2-5; d_call: TRBD2; cdr3_aa: CSARVLAEPQETQYF; cdr3_nt: TGCAGTGCTAGAGTACTAGCGGAGCCTCAAGAGACCCAGTACTTC
clone_size: NA; v_call: TRBV25-1; cdr3_length: 14; j_call: TRBJ1-1; d_call: NA; cdr3_aa: CASSELGQATEAFF; cdr3_nt: TGTGCCAGCAGTGAATTAGGACAAGCCACTGAAGCTTTCTTT
clone_size: NA; v_call: TRBV7-9; cdr3_length: 18; j_call: TRBJ1-1; d_call: NA; cdr3_aa: CASSLARIGETEWSEAFF; cdr3_nt: TGTGCCAGCAGCTTAGCGCGTATCGGGGAGACGGAGTGGTCTGAAGCTTTCTTT
clone_size: NA; v_call: TRBV5-1; cdr3_length: 16; j_call: TRBJ2-1; d_call: TRBD2; cdr3_aa: CASSYLTSGPYNEQFF; cdr3_nt: TGCGCCAGCAGCTACCTGACTAGCGGACCCTACAATGAGCAGTTCTTC
clone_size: NA; v_call: TRBV5-1; cdr3_length: 14; j_call: TRBJ2-7; d_call: NA; cdr3_aa: CASSFAPGTYEQYF; cdr3_nt: TGCGCCAGCAGCTTTGCCCCGGGGACCTACGAGCAGTACTTC
clone_size: NA; v_call: TRBV20-1; cdr3_length: 10; j_call: TRBJ2-1; d_call: NA; cdr3_aa: CSAGQRTQFF; cdr3_nt: TGCAGTGCTGGACAACGTACTCAGTTCTTC
clone_size: NA; v_call: TRBV20-1; cdr3_length: 13; j_call: TRBJ1-6; d_call: NA; cdr3_aa: CSARDGGNSPLHF; cdr3_nt: TGCAGTGCCCGTGACGGGGGTAATTCACCCCTCCACTTT
clone_size: NA; v_call: TRBV5-1; cdr3_length: 14; j_call: TRBJ1-3; d_call: NA; cdr3_aa: CASSRGGRSDTIYF; cdr3_nt: TGCGCCAGCAGCCGGGGGGGCCGGTCTGACACCATATATTTT
clone_size: NA; v_call: TRBV12-3/TRBV12-4; cdr3_length: 14; j_call: TRBJ2-1; d_call: NA; cdr3_aa: CASSLGGPVTEQFF; cdr3_nt: TGTGCCAGCAGCCTCGGGGGGCCAGTTACTGAGCAGTTCTTC
clone_size: NA; v_call: TRBV9; cdr3_length: 15; j_call: TRBJ1-4; d_call: NA; cdr3_aa: CASSVDQGLDEKLFF; cdr3_nt: TGTGCCAGCAGCGTAGATCAGGGGCTAGATGAAAAACTGTTTTTT
clone_size: NA; v_call: TRBV9; cdr3_length: 15; j_call: TRBJ2-7; d_call: TRBD2; cdr3_aa: CASSVGEREFYEQYF; cdr3_nt: TGTGCCAGCAGCGTAGGTGAGCGGGAGTTTTACGAGCAGTACTTC
clone_size: NA; v_call: TRBV20-1; cdr3_length: 15; j_call: TRBJ2-2; d_call: NA; cdr3_aa: CSARDFDENTGELFF; cdr3_nt: TGCAGTGCTAGAGATTTCGACGAGAACACCGGGGAGCTGTTTTTT
clone_size: once; v_call: TRBV2; cdr3_length: 14; j_call: TRBJ1-6; d_call: NA; cdr3_aa: CASSDGQYSSPLHF; cdr3_nt: TGTGCCAGCAGTGATGGACAGTACAGTTCACCCCTCCACTTT
clone_size: NA; v_call: TRBV29-1; cdr3_length: 13; j_call: TRBJ2-5; d_call: NA; cdr3_aa: CSVLPLKGETQYF; cdr3_nt: TGCAGCGTCCTCCCCCTTAAGGGAGAGACCCAGTACTTC
clone_size: NA; v_call: TRBV5-1; cdr3_length: 13; j_call: TRBJ1-5; d_call: NA; cdr3_aa: CASSLEMGQPQHF; cdr3_nt: TGCGCCAGCAGCTTGGAGATGGGCCAGCCCCAGCATTTT
clone_size: NA; v_call: TRBV7-2; cdr3_length: 15; j_call: TRBJ2-1; d_call: TRBD1; cdr3_aa: CASSLRTGEYNEQFF; cdr3_nt: TGTGCCAGCAGCTTAAGGACAGGGGAATACAATGAGCAGTTCTTC
clone_size: NA; v_call: TRBV15; cdr3_length: 14; j_call: TRBJ2-7; d_call: TRBD1; cdr3_aa: CATSAGDRRPEQYF; cdr3_nt: TGTGCCACCTCCGCAGGGGACAGGCGGCCCGAGCAGTACTTC
clone_size: NA; v_call: TRBV7-9; cdr3_length: 14; j_call: TRBJ1-1; d_call: NA; cdr3_aa: CASSLEQGITEAFF; cdr3_nt: TGTGCCAGCAGCTTAGAGCAGGGGATCACTGAAGCTTTCTTT
clone_size: NA; v_call: TRBV20-1; cdr3_length: 13; j_call: TRBJ2-7; d_call: TRBD2; cdr3_aa: CSAERVLAGEQYF; cdr3_nt: TGCAGTGCGGAGCGGGTACTAGCGGGGGAGCAGTACTTC